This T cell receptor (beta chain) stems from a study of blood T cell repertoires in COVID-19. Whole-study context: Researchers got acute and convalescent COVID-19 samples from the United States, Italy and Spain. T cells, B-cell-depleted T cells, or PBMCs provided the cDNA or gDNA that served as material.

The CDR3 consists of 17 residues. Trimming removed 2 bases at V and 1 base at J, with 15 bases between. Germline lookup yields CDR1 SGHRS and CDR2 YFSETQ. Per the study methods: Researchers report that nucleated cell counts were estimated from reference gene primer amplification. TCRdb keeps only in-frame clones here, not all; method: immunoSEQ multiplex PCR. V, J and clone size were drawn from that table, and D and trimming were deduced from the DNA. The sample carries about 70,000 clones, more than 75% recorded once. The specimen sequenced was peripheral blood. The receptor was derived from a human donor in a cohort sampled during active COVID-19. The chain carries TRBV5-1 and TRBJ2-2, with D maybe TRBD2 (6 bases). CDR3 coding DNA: TGCGCCAGCAGCTTTGGGCGGGGCGGGATGAACACCGGGGAGCTGTTTTTT. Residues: CASSFGRGGMNTGELFF.